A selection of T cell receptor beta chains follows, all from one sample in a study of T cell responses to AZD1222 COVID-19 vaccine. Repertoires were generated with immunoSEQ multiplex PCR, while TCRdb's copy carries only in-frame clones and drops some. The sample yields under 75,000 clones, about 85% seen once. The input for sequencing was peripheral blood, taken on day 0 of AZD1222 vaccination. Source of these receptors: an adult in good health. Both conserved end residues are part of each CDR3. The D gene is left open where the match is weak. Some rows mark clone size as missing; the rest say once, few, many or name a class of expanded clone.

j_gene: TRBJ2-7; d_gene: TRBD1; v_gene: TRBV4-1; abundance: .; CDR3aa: CASSQDRGTEYEQYF; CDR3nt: TGCGCCAGCAGCCAAGACAGGGGGACAGAGTACGAGCAGTACTTC
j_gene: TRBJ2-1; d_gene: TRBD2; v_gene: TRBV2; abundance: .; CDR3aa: CASSLGTNSEQFF; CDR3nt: TGTGCCAGCAGCCTAGGGACTAACTCTGAGCAGTTCTTC
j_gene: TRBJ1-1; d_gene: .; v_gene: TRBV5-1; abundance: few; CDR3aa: CASSLGLDTHLGAEAFF; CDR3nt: TGCGCCAGCAGCTTGGGGTTGGATACACACTTGGGCGCTGAAGCTTTCTTT
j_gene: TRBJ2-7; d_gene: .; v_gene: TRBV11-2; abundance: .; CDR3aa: CASSSVNYEQYF; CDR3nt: TGTGCCAGCAGCTCCGTTAACTACGAGCAGTACTTC
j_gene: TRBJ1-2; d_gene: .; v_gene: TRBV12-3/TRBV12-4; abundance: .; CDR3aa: CASSLQPYGYTF; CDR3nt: TGTGCCAGCAGTTTACAGCCCTATGGCTACACCTTC
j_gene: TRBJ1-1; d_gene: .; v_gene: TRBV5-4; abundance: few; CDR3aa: CASSGLSGVNTEAFF; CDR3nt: TGTGCCAGCAGCGGCCTCTCCGGGGTGAACACTGAAGCTTTCTTT
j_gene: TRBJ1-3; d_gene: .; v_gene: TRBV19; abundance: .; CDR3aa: CASSGRTPHSGNTIYF; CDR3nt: TGTGCCAGTAGTGGGAGAACACCTCACTCTGGAAACACCATATATTTT
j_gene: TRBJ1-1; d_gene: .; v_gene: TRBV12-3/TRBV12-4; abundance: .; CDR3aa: CASSDRRAAFF; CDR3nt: TGTGCCAGCAGTGACCGCAGGGCGGCTTTCTTT
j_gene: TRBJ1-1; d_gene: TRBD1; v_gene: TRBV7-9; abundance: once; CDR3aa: CASSLIPRDSNTEAFF; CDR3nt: TGTGCCAGCAGCTTAATCCCACGGGACAGCAACACTGAAGCTTTCTTT
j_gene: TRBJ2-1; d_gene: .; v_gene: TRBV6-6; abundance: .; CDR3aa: CASSRAGVQFF; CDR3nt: TGTGCCAGCAGTCGAGCCGGAGTGCAGTTCTTC
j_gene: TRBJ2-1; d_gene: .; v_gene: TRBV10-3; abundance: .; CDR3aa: CAISEPGADRDNEQFF; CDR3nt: TGTGCCATCAGTGAGCCGGGCGCTGATCGGGACAATGAGCAGTTCTTC
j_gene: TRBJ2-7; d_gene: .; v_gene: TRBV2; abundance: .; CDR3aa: CASRKTLGTYEQYF; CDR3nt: TGTGCCAGCAGAAAGACGCTCGGGACCTACGAGCAGTACTTC
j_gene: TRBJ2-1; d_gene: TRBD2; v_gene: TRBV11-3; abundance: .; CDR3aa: CASSLESGGGYNEQFF; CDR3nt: TGTGCCAGCAGCTTAGAGTCGGGAGGAGGCTACAATGAGCAGTTCTTC